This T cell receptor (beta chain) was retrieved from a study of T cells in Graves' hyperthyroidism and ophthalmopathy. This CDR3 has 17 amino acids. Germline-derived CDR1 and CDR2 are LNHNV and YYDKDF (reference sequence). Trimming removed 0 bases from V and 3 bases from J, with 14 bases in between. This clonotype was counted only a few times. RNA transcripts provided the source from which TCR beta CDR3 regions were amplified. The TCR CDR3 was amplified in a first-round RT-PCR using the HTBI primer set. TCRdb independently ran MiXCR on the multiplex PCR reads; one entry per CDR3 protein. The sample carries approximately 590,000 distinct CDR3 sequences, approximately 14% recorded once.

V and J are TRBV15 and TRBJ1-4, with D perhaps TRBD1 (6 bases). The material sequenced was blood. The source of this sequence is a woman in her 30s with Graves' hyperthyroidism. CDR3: CATSREVSDRPNEKLFF. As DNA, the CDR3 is TGTGCCACCAGCAGAGAGGTGTCGGACAGACCTAATGAAAAACTGTTTTTT.